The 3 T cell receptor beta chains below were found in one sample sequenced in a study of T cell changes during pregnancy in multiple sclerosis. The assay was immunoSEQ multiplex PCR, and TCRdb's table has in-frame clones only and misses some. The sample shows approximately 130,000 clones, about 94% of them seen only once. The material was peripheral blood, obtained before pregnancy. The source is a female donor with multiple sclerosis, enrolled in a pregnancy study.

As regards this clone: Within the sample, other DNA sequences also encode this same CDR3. CDR3 coding DNA: TGTGCCTGCATTAGTACAGGGCAGGGGTCTGAAGCTTTCTTT. Its protein is CACISTGQGSEAFF. This rearrangement joins TRBV30 to TRBJ1-1, with D tentatively TRBD1 (6 bases). Germline CDR1 and CDR2: GTSNPN and SVGIG (reference sequence). The ends were cut back, 6 bases at V and 6 bases at J, with 20 bases in the middle. CDR3 length: 14 residues. Complete variable domain (other parts from reference TRBV30 and TRBJ1-1): SQTIHQWPATLVQPVGSPLSLECTVEGTSNPNLYWYRQAAGRGLQLLFYSVGIGQISSEVPQNLSASRPQDRQFILSSKKLLLSDSGFYLCACISTGQGSEAFFGQGTRLTVV.

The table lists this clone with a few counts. The CDR3 protein is CASSSRASGNTIYF. CDR3 nucleotides: TGTGCCAGCAGTTCCAGGGCCTCTGGAAACACCATATATTTT. V usage is TRBV27 and J usage is TRBJ1-3; D perhaps matches TRBD1 (5 bases). V was shortened by 4 bases and J by 0 bases, with 7 bases between the two germline ends. CDR1 and CDR2 (germline): MNHEY, SMNVEV (reference sequence). The CDR3 consists of 14 residues.

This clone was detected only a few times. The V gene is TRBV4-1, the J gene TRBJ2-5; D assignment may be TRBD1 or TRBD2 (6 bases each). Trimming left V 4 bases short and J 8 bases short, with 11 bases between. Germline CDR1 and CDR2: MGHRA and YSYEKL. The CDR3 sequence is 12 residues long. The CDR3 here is CASSPEGGTQYF. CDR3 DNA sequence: TGCGCCAGCAGCCCAGAGGGGGGAACCCAGTACTTC.